This TCR beta chain was obtained from a study of shared clonotypes between healthy human individuals. CD45RO-negative cells were positively selected for CCR7, leaving out terminally differentiated effector memory CD45RA+ cells. The V segment lost 0 bases and the J segment 3 bases; nucleotides outside the gene matches: 8. The CDR3 contains 17 residues. Germline V lookup: CDR1 SGHDT, CDR2 YYEEEE. Clones were sequenced by immunoSEQ multiplex PCR, and TCRdb holds only the in-frame ones, with some missing. Of around 650,000 clones in the sample, 90% to 97% are singletons; the top ten hold about 0.12%. The sequenced sample was naive CD8+ T cells sorted from blood. This sequence joins TRBV5-6 and TRBJ1-2; 10 nucleotides align to TRBD1. This sequence originates from a woman younger than 45 in good health. The CDR3 DNA reads TGTGCCAGCAGCTTGGCCGGGACAGGGGTGTTTGACTATGGCTACACCTTC. It yields the protein CASSLAGTGVFDYGYTF. Full variable domain (rest looked up from reference TRBV5-6 and TRBJ1-2): DAGVTQSPTHLIKTRGQQVTLRCSPKSGHDTVSWYQQALGQGPQFIFQYYEEEERQRGNFPDRFSGHQFPNYSSELNVNALLLGDSALYLCASSLAGTGVFDYGYTFGSGTRLTVV.